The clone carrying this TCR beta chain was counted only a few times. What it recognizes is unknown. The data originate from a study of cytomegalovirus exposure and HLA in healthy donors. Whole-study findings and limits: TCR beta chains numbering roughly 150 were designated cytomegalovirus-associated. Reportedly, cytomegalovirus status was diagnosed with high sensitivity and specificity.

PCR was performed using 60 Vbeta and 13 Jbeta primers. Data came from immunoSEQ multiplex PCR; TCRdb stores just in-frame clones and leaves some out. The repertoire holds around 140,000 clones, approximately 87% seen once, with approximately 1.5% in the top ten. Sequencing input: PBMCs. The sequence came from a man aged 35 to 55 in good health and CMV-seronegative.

Here the CDR3 DNA reads TGTGCCAGCAGTGATGGGGGGGCTAATGAAAAACTGTTTTTT. Translation: CASSDGGANEKLFF. The chain recombines TRBV2 with TRBJ1-4, with D tentatively TRBD1 (5 bases). Germline V gives CDR1 SNHLY, CDR2 FYNNEI. The CDR3 is made up of 14 amino acids. V lost 3 bases and J 3 bases, leaving 8 bases between the germline ends.